This TCR beta chain was identified in a study of response to subunit inactivated influenza vaccine. General study points: A suggestion made by the authors is that each seasonal influenza vaccination recruits few new T cells.

One entry per CDR3 protein, called by TCRdb with MiXCR from the RT-PCR reads. The sample carries 650,000 or so distinct CDR3 sequences, 12% to 15% recorded once. This clonotype appeared many times. Its antigen is still unknown. V was shortened by 4 bases and J by 2 bases, with 7 bases between the two germline ends. Germline assignment: CDR1 MNHNY and CDR2 SVGAGI (reference sequence). This CDR3 is built from 13 residues. The genes are TRBV6-6 and TRBJ2-3; no clear D gene. The origin of this receptor is a man aged 50 to 59 who received an inactivated influenza vaccine. Source: PBMCs from blood, taken around 15 days before vaccination. As DNA, the CDR3 is TGTGCCAGCAGTTTCCGTTACACAGATACGCAGTATTTT. Translated: CASSFRYTDTQYF.